This is a list of T cell receptor beta chains from one sample in a study of T cell responses to AZD1222 COVID-19 vaccine. Only in-frame clones appear in the TCRdb table, and some are missing; sequencing was by immunoSEQ multiplex PCR. Counted here are 150,000 to 180,000 clones, about 87% occurring once; the ten biggest clones make up approximately 3.1%. Source: peripheral blood, taken on day 0 of AZD1222 vaccination. Receptor source: an adult in good health. The CDR3 runs from the conserved cysteine through the conserved F or W. The order of the fields is J gene, V gene, D gene, clone size, CDR3 DNA, CDR3 protein. D genes are given only for firm matches. Part of the rows lack a size; the others show once, few, many or a class for expanded clones.

j_call: TRBJ2-2; v_call: TRBV5-4; d_call: TRBD1; clone_size: .; cdr3_nt: TGTGCCAGCAGCCCAAGGACAGGGAGGACCGGGGAGCTGTTTTTT; cdr3_aa: CASSPRTGRTGELFF
j_call: TRBJ1-2; v_call: TRBV12-5; d_call: .; clone_size: .; cdr3_nt: TGTGCTAGTGGTTTAGGGAACTATGGCTACACCTTC; cdr3_aa: CASGLGNYGYTF
j_call: TRBJ2-1; v_call: TRBV7-2; d_call: .; clone_size: .; cdr3_nt: TGTGCCAGCAGCTTATCTCTAGCGTCGAGTAATGAGCAGTTCTTC; cdr3_aa: CASSLSLASSNEQFF
j_call: TRBJ2-7; v_call: TRBV27; d_call: TRBD2; clone_size: .; cdr3_nt: TGTGCCAGCAGGGGACTAGCGGGGGGCCCCTACGAGCAGTACTTC; cdr3_aa: CASRGLAGGPYEQYF
j_call: TRBJ1-6; v_call: TRBV10-3; d_call: .; clone_size: once; cdr3_nt: TGTGCCATCAGTGAGTCTCGGGGCCATCAGAATTCACCCCTCCACTTT; cdr3_aa: CAISESRGHQNSPLHF
j_call: TRBJ1-2; v_call: TRBV19; d_call: .; clone_size: once; cdr3_nt: TGTGCCAGTAGTTCGTCTGGGGAGGTTAACTATGGCTACACCTTC; cdr3_aa: CASSSSGEVNYGYTF
j_call: TRBJ1-2; v_call: TRBV5-6; d_call: .; clone_size: .; cdr3_nt: TGTGCCAGCAGCAGTCGGGACACTTCCCCCTATGGCTACACCTTC; cdr3_aa: CASSSRDTSPYGYTF
j_call: TRBJ2-1; v_call: TRBV10-3; d_call: .; clone_size: .; cdr3_nt: TGTGCCATCAGTGACTCCTACAATGAGCAGTTCTTC; cdr3_aa: CAISDSYNEQFF
j_call: TRBJ1-4; v_call: TRBV5-1; d_call: .; clone_size: .; cdr3_nt: TGCGCCAGCAGCCTGAGTGGGGTTAATGAAAAACTGTTTTTT; cdr3_aa: CASSLSGVNEKLFF
j_call: TRBJ1-1; v_call: TRBV25-1; d_call: TRBD1; clone_size: .; cdr3_nt: TGTGCCAGCAGGGAGACAGGGAGGAACACTGAAGCTTTCTTT; cdr3_aa: CASRETGRNTEAFF
j_call: TRBJ1-6; v_call: TRBV10-3; d_call: .; clone_size: few; cdr3_nt: TGTGCCATCAGTGAAGGCGGGCGGCATTCACCCCTCCACTTT; cdr3_aa: CAISEGGRHSPLHF
j_call: TRBJ2-7; v_call: TRBV2; d_call: TRBD1; clone_size: .; cdr3_nt: TGTGCCAGCAGGGGACAGTCCTACGAGCAGTACTTC; cdr3_aa: CASRGQSYEQYF
j_call: TRBJ2-7; v_call: TRBV6-5; d_call: TRBD2; clone_size: .; cdr3_nt: TGTGCCAGCCAGACTAGCGGGGGTTACGAGCAGTACTTC; cdr3_aa: CASQTSGGYEQYF
j_call: TRBJ2-7; v_call: TRBV28; d_call: TRBD1; clone_size: .; cdr3_nt: TGTGCCAGCAGTCTGTCGACAGGGGGCGGCTCCTACGAGCAGTACTTC; cdr3_aa: CASSLSTGGGSYEQYF
j_call: TRBJ1-1; v_call: TRBV29-1; d_call: .; clone_size: .; cdr3_nt: TGCAGCGTTGGTGGGGTCATGAACACTGAAGCTTTCTTT; cdr3_aa: CSVGGVMNTEAFF
j_call: TRBJ1-1; v_call: TRBV12-5; d_call: .; clone_size: .; cdr3_nt: TGTGCTAGTGGTTTGGTAGGACTGCCGAGCACTGAAGCTTTCTTT; cdr3_aa: CASGLVGLPSTEAFF
j_call: TRBJ1-3; v_call: TRBV6-5; d_call: TRBD1; clone_size: .; cdr3_nt: TGTGCCAGCAGGAGAACAGGGGAAGCTGGAAACACCATATATTTT; cdr3_aa: CASRRTGEAGNTIYF
j_call: TRBJ2-2; v_call: TRBV5-1; d_call: TRBD2; clone_size: .; cdr3_nt: TGCGCCAGCAGCTCCGGGACTAGGAGCACCGGGGAGCTGTTTTTT; cdr3_aa: CASSSGTRSTGELFF
j_call: TRBJ1-5; v_call: TRBV25-1; d_call: .; clone_size: once; cdr3_nt: TGTGCCAGCAGTGAAGCAGGACCGAGTAGCAATCAGCCCCAGCATTTT; cdr3_aa: CASSEAGPSSNQPQHF
j_call: TRBJ2-3; v_call: TRBV6-5; d_call: .; clone_size: .; cdr3_nt: TGTGCCAGCAGTCAGGGGTCAGATACGCAGTATTTT; cdr3_aa: CASSQGSDTQYF
j_call: TRBJ2-7; v_call: TRBV6-6; d_call: TRBD1; clone_size: .; cdr3_nt: TGTGCCAGCAGGGGCGGACAGGGATCCTACGAGCAGTACTTC; cdr3_aa: CASRGGQGSYEQYF
j_call: TRBJ1-1; v_call: TRBV6-5; d_call: .; clone_size: .; cdr3_nt: TGTGCCAGCAGTTATAGTCCGGGGAACACTGAAGCTTTCTTT; cdr3_aa: CASSYSPGNTEAFF
j_call: TRBJ2-1; v_call: TRBV4-1; d_call: .; clone_size: .; cdr3_nt: TGCGCCAGCAGCCAAGCCCTATCGGTCCCCAGTGAGCAGTTCTTC; cdr3_aa: CASSQALSVPSEQFF
j_call: TRBJ1-1; v_call: TRBV7-9; d_call: .; clone_size: .; cdr3_nt: TGTGCCAGCAGCACCCCGGGGTGGGGTCGTACTGAAGCTTTCTTT; cdr3_aa: CASSTPGWGRTEAFF
j_call: TRBJ2-7; v_call: TRBV7-2; d_call: .; clone_size: .; cdr3_nt: TGTGCCAGCAGCTCCCGGCCCTCCTACGAGCAGTACTTC; cdr3_aa: CASSSRPSYEQYF
j_call: TRBJ2-2; v_call: TRBV6-2/TRBV6-3; d_call: TRBD1; clone_size: .; cdr3_nt: TGTGCCAGCAGTTCTACCCCGGGACAGGGAATAAGGAACACCGGGGAGCTGTTTTTT; cdr3_aa: CASSSTPGQGIRNTGELFF
j_call: TRBJ1-4; v_call: TRBV5-4; d_call: .; clone_size: .; cdr3_nt: TGTGCCAGCAGCCCCCACGGGAACGAAAAACTGTTTTTT; cdr3_aa: CASSPHGNEKLFF
j_call: TRBJ2-7; v_call: TRBV19; d_call: .; clone_size: .; cdr3_nt: TGTGCCAGTAGGTCAGGGGGGGTGGACTCCTACGAGCAGTACTTC; cdr3_aa: CASRSGGVDSYEQYF
j_call: TRBJ1-5; v_call: TRBV6-1; d_call: TRBD1; clone_size: .; cdr3_nt: TGTGCCAGCAGTGGTGGACAGGGTTCTAGATTTAGTAGTCAGCCCCAGCATTTT; cdr3_aa: CASSGGQGSRFSSQPQHF
j_call: TRBJ1-3; v_call: TRBV6-2/TRBV6-3; d_call: .; clone_size: .; cdr3_nt: TGTGCCAGCAGTGACCCTGGACAGCGTGGAAACACCATATATTTT; cdr3_aa: CASSDPGQRGNTIYF
j_call: TRBJ2-7; v_call: TRBV10-3; d_call: TRBD1; clone_size: .; cdr3_nt: TGTGCCATCAGTGATAGGGGACAGGCCGAGCAGTACTTC; cdr3_aa: CAISDRGQAEQYF
j_call: TRBJ1-1; v_call: TRBV6-5; d_call: .; clone_size: .; cdr3_nt: TGTGCCAGCGGAACAGGGCAGAACACTGAAGCTTTCTTT; cdr3_aa: CASGTGQNTEAFF
j_call: TRBJ1-2; v_call: TRBV7-9; d_call: .; clone_size: .; cdr3_nt: TGTGCCAGCAGCTTCGAAAACTATGGCTACACCTTC; cdr3_aa: CASSFENYGYTF
j_call: TRBJ2-1; v_call: TRBV24-1; d_call: .; clone_size: once; cdr3_nt: TGTGCCACCAGTGATCCGTTGTACAATGAGCAGTTCTTC; cdr3_aa: CATSDPLYNEQFF
j_call: TRBJ1-2; v_call: TRBV6-5; d_call: TRBD1; clone_size: few; cdr3_nt: TGTGCCAGCAGTTGGACAGGGGCAGGGGGCTACACCTTC; cdr3_aa: CASSWTGAGGYTF
j_call: TRBJ2-5; v_call: TRBV5-1; d_call: TRBD1; clone_size: .; cdr3_nt: TGCGCCAGCAGCACCTCACAGGGGAAAGAGACCCAGTACTTC; cdr3_aa: CASSTSQGKETQYF
j_call: TRBJ1-2; v_call: TRBV7-9; d_call: .; clone_size: .; cdr3_nt: TGTGCCAGCAGCCCCTCGCTCGGAGAATCTAACTATGGCTACACCTTC; cdr3_aa: CASSPSLGESNYGYTF
j_call: TRBJ2-4; v_call: TRBV7-2; d_call: TRBD2; clone_size: .; cdr3_nt: TGTGCCAGCAGCTTAGTCTCGGGGGGGCTAGGCCAAAACATTCAGTACTTC; cdr3_aa: CASSLVSGGLGQNIQYF
j_call: TRBJ2-1; v_call: TRBV28; d_call: TRBD1; clone_size: .; cdr3_nt: TGTGCCAGCAGTGGCTTTCAGGGGGCCTACAATGAGCAGTTCTTC; cdr3_aa: CASSGFQGAYNEQFF
j_call: TRBJ1-6; v_call: TRBV7-2; d_call: TRBD1; clone_size: .; cdr3_nt: TGTGCCAGCAGCTACGGACAGGGTTCCTCACCCCTCCACTTT; cdr3_aa: CASSYGQGSSPLHF